This entry concerns a single T cell receptor (beta chain). Looked up from germline, CDR1 is MNHEY and CDR2 is SVGAGI. CDR3 length: 16 amino acids. V was clipped by 2 bases and J by 0 bases, with 14 bases between them. The data derive from a study of blood T cell repertoires in COVID-19. Whole-study context: PBMCs, B-cell-depleted T cells, or T cells were the source of the cDNA or gDNA that made up the material.

Per the original methods: For nucleated cells, counts were estimated from reference gene primer amplification. TCRdb's table, derived via immunoSEQ multiplex PCR, lists solely in-frame clones and lacks some. V and J calls and clone size are copied from that table; D and trimming were computed from the DNA. The sample has hundreds of thousands of clones; 80% to 90% are singletons. The study recruited people aged about 18 to 89 years across approximately 24 US areas. Participants reported their clinical history, and cohort assignment relied on those reports. The TCR originated in a man younger than 45 with acute COVID-19. The chain uses TRBV6-5 and TRBJ2-7; D remains ambiguous. What was sequenced was PBMCs or T cells enriched from blood (not recorded which). DNA for the CDR3: TGTGCCAGCAGTTACGGGCCGCCAGGCAGCTCCTACGAGCAGTACGTC. Encoded protein: CASSYGPPGSSYEQYV.